A single sample gave rise to the 28 T cell receptor beta chains below, sequenced in a study of shared clonotypes between healthy human individuals. Positive CCR7 selection of CD45RO-negative cells yielded the naive CD8 cells, and terminally differentiated effector memory CD45RA+ cells were excluded. Assay used: immunoSEQ multiplex PCR; TCRdb lists only in-frame clones, some missing. The sample lists about 590,000 clones; roughly 95% were seen once. Sequenced sample: naive CD8+ T cells sorted from blood. These receptors were taken from a woman aged 30 to 39 in good health.

The CDR3 reads CASEGRTGGSYEQYF. The CDR3 nucleotides read TGTGCCAGCGAAGGGAGGACAGGGGGTTCCTACGAGCAGTACTTC. The chain couples TRBV7-9 to TRBJ2-7; TRBD1 matches 10 bases. The trim removed 8 bases at V and 1 base at J, leaving 8 bases unmatched. The CDR3 contains 15 residues. Germline loops: CDR1 SEHNR, CDR2 FQNEAQ (reference sequence). Together with reference TRBV7-9 and TRBJ2-7, the CDR3 gives the full variable domain: DTGVSQNPRHKITKRGQNVTFRCDPISEHNRLYWYRQTLGQGPEFLTYFQNEAQLEKSRLLSDRFSAERPKGSFSTLEIQRTEQGDSAMYLCASEGRTGGSYEQYFGPGTRLTVT.

The rearrangement uses TRBV6-1 and TRBJ2-5, with 12 bases aligning to TRBD2. The length of the CDR3 is 14 residues. CDR1 is MNHNS and CDR2 is SASEGT in the germline V gene. The V gene end was trimmed by 8 bases and the J gene end by 10 bases; junction bases not matched to a gene: 11. CDR3 DNA: TGTGCCAGCTTCCCGCGACTAGCGGGAGTTAGCCAGTACTTC. Its protein is CASFPRLAGVSQYF.

The chain carries TRBV23-1 and TRBJ1-5; no clear D. TRBV23-1 is known as an ORF, though its function is uncertain. Trimming removed 3 bases from V and 11 bases from J, with 23 bases in between. The CDR3 length is 16 residues. The CDR3: CASSHPPEGSSTSQHF. CDR3 bases: TGCGCCAGCAGTCATCCGCCGGAGGGCTCTTCTACGTCCCAGCATTTT.

V is TRBV19 and J is TRBJ1-5; D perhaps matches TRBD1 (5 bases). Trimming left V 1 base short and J 8 bases short, with 9 bases between. Germline CDR1 reads LNHDA; CDR2 reads SQIVND (reference sequence). The CDR3 consists of 13 residues. The DNA of the CDR3 is TGTGCCAGTAGTATAGCTCTGGGGGAGCCCCAGCATTTT. This codes for CASSIALGEPQHF.

This rearrangement joins TRBV27 to TRBJ2-5; D gene unclear. The germline V gene encodes CDR1 MNHEY and CDR2 SMNVEV (reference sequence). The CDR3 spans 16 residues. V was cut by 4 bases and J by 2 bases, with 17 bases left in between. This chain's CDR3 is CASSSSRPWAQETQYF. The CDR3 DNA is TGTGCCAGCAGTTCGAGCCGTCCATGGGCTCAAGAGACCCAGTACTTC.

The chain is built from TRBV11-2 and TRBJ2-7, with no clear D. Trimming removed 0 bases at V and 7 bases at J, with 4 bases between. Germline V CDR1 and CDR2: SGHAT, FQNNGV. CDR3 length: 11 amino acids. CDR3 in DNA: TGTGCCAGCAGCTTAGAATCGGAGCAGTACTTC. Its protein is CASSLESEQYF.

The chain is built from TRBV10-1 and TRBJ2-1, with TRBD2 matching over 9 bases. Germline V gene sequence: CDR1 WNHNN, CDR2 SYGVQD (reference sequence). V lost 8 bases to trimming and J lost 2 bases; unmatched junction nucleotides: 4. The CDR3 runs 14 residues. DNA for the CDR3: TGCGCCAGCGCCGCGGGAGGGCCCTACAATGAGCAGTTCTTC. Its protein product is CASAAGGPYNEQFF.

The chain recombines TRBV18 with TRBJ2-7; D not certain. Germline CDR1 KGHSH, CDR2 LQKENI. V was trimmed by 3 bases and J by 2 bases, leaving 5 bases between them. The CDR3 consists of 12 residues. The CDR3 DNA reads as TGTGCCAGCTCACCGACCCCCTACGAGCAGTACTTC. The encoded protein is CASSPTPYEQYF.

The genes are TRBV5-6 and TRBJ2-2; TRBD2 matches 9 bases. The CDR3 has 17 residues. Trimming removed 5 bases from V and 1 base from J; junction bases left unmatched: 9. Germline loops: CDR1 SGHDT, CDR2 YYEEEE. The CDR3 DNA sequence: TGTGCCAGCAGGTCATCCGGGACTAGCAAGAACACCGGGGAGCTGTTTTTT. This codes for CASRSSGTSKNTGELFF.

The V and J genes are TRBV28 and TRBJ2-1; weak D call: TRBD1 (6 bases). Trimming stripped 7 bases from V and 4 bases from J, with 11 bases between. Germline V gene lookup returns CDR1 MDHEN and CDR2 SYDVKM. This CDR3 has 13 amino acids. The CDR3 DNA reads TGTGCCAGCAAACAGGGTTGGTACAATGAGCAGTTCTTC. Residues: CASKQGWYNEQFF.

CDR3 sequence reads: CASAPYPGPTYNEQFF. As DNA, the CDR3 is TGTGCTAGTGCACCCTACCCCGGACCTACCTACAATGAGCAGTTCTTC. The rearrangement joins TRBV12-5 to TRBJ2-1, with unresolved D. Germline V gene data show CDR1 as LGHNT and CDR2 as FRNRAP. The CDR3 covers 16 residues. The V gene lost 7 bases and the J gene lost 2 bases, with 18 bases spanning the gap.

V and J are TRBV19 and TRBJ2-7, with D perhaps matching TRBD2 (5 bases). V lost 8 bases to trimming and J lost 6 bases, with 11 bases between them. Germline V gene lookup returns CDR1 LNHDA and CDR2 SQIVND (reference sequence). The CDR3 loop spans 11 amino acids. This CDR3 reads CASGLAGEQYF. The CDR3 region has the DNA TGTGCCAGTGGGCTAGCAGGCGAGCAGTACTTC.

This clone has only one observation. The chain carries TRBV4-1 and TRBJ2-2, with 8 bases aligning to TRBD2. The CDR3 spans 15 residues. Trimming removed 4 bases from V and 12 bases from J; junction bases left unmatched: 13. Germline lookup yields CDR1 MGHRA and CDR2 YSYEKL. The DNA for the CDR3 is TGCGCCAGCAGCCCTCACACGGGACTAGTTTCACAGCTGTTTTTT. It translates to CASSPHTGLVSQLFF.

In its sample, this clone was seen once. This chain joins TRBV28 and TRBJ2-5, with 7 bases identical to TRBD2. In germline, CDR1 is MDHEN, CDR2 SYDVKM. V lost 3 bases to trimming and J lost 4 bases; unmatched junction nucleotides: 8. The CDR3 is made up of 15 amino acids. CDR3 DNA sequence: TGTGCCAGCAGTTTTTTCGGGAGGAGAATAGAGACCCAGTACTTC. Residues: CASSFFGRRIETQYF.

V usage is TRBV7-9 and J usage is TRBJ2-5; 9 positions agree with TRBD1. The CDR3 is 16 amino acids. Trimming removed 5 bases from V and 5 bases from J; junction bases left unmatched: 12. The V gene's germline CDR1 is SEHNR and CDR2 FQNEAQ (reference sequence). In nucleotides, the CDR3 is TGTGCCAGCAGCATACAGGACAGGGGACAGTGGGAGACCCAGTACTTC. This translates into CASSIQDRGQWETQYF.

The chain uses TRBV9 and TRBJ2-5, with 7 bases that match TRBD1. The J call may be in error: the DNA end matches TRBJ2-7 better. Germline CDR1 is SGDLS and CDR2 is YYNGEE. The CDR3 length is 14 residues. This chain's CDR3 is CASSVGQGTYEQYF. The CDR3 coding sequence is TGTGCCAGCAGCGTAGGACAGGGTACCTACGAGCAGTACTTC.

This chain connects TRBV6-5 to TRBJ1-1; D unclear. This CDR3 comprises 13 residues. CDR1 and CDR2 from the germline V gene are MNHEY and SVGAGI. V lost 0 bases and J lost 6, with 8 bases in between. The CDR3 reads CASSYSPSAEAFF. CDR3 DNA: TGTGCCAGCAGTTACTCCCCTTCGGCTGAAGCTTTCTTT.

The chain joins TRBV19 to TRBJ2-7; D is unresolved. This CDR3 spans 16 amino acids. The V gene's germline CDR1 is LNHDA and CDR2 SQIVND (reference sequence). The V end lost 0 bases, the J end lost 3 bases, and 15 bases lay between the germline ends. CDR3 in DNA: TGTGCCAGTAGTATAGATCTCGGGCTAGGGATCTACGAGCAGTACTTC. This encodes CASSIDLGLGIYEQYF.

This clone was detected only once. V and J are TRBV27 and TRBJ1-1, with 8 positions matching TRBD1. V gave up 5 bases and J gave up 9 bases; unmatched junction bases: 26. Germline CDR1 MNHEY, CDR2 SMNVEV (reference sequence). The CDR3 covers 19 residues. The CDR3 spells CASSIDRYPTGVKEDQAFF. Written as DNA, the CDR3 is TGTGCCAGCAGTATTGACCGATACCCGACAGGGGTGAAGGAGGACCAAGCTTTCTTT.

The chain has TRBV6-5 and TRBJ2-7; the D gene is possibly TRBD1 (5 bases). Trimming shortened V by 2 bases and J by 4 bases, and 15 bases separated the two germline ends. CDR1 and CDR2 (germline): MNHEY, SVGAGI. The CDR3 spans 15 residues. In DNA form, the CDR3 reads TGTGCCAGCAGTTACGACACGACAGCCTTATACGAGCAGTACTTC. Protein: CASSYDTTALYEQYF.

This clone has a single count. The CDR3: CASSFRGRADEQFF. Written as DNA, the CDR3 is TGTGCCAGCTCCTTTCGCGGGAGGGCCGATGAGCAGTTCTTC. The rearrangement uses TRBV27 and TRBJ2-1; 9 bases are a match to TRBD2. Germline V gives CDR1 MNHEY, CDR2 SMNVEV (reference sequence). V shed 8 bases, J shed 8 bases, and the junction held 10 bases outside the gene matches. This CDR3 is built from 14 residues.

The chain couples TRBV6-1 to TRBJ2-5; a possible D gene is TRBD1 (5 bases). V shed 3 bases and J shed 1 base, with 9 bases lying between them. CDR1 and CDR2 from the germline V gene are MNHNS and SASEGT. This CDR3 is built from 14 residues. CDR3 sequence reads: CASSDYGAQETQYF. As DNA, the CDR3 is TGTGCCAGCAGTGATTATGGGGCCCAAGAGACCCAGTACTTC.

The J gene is TRBJ2-2, the V gene TRBV25-1; tentatively, D is TRBD2 (5 bases). Looked up from germline, CDR1 is MGHDK and CDR2 is SYGVNS. The CDR3 sequence is 13 residues long. V lost 2 bases, J lost 6 bases, and 7 bases lay in between. CDR3: CASSELASGELFF. CDR3 coding DNA: TGTGCCAGCAGTGAACTAGCTTCCGGGGAGCTGTTTTTT.

The V gene is TRBV7-6, the J gene TRBJ1-2; 7 nucleotides agree with TRBD1. This CDR3 contains 13 residues. Germline CDR1 and CDR2: SGHVS and FNYEAQ. The V segment lost 1 base and the J segment 6 bases; nucleotides outside the gene matches: 2. The CDR3 sequence is CASSLGQGDGYTF. DNA of the CDR3: TGTGCCAGCAGCTTAGGACAGGGTGATGGCTACACCTTC.

The chain uses TRBV4-1 and TRBJ1-4; D is perhaps TRBD1 (5 bases). The CDR3 is 19 residues long. The germline CDR1 and CDR2 sequences are MGHRA and YSYEKL. The V end lost 1 base, the J end lost 1 base, and 19 bases lay between the germline ends. The CDR3 region is CASSQGGTLLGGTNEKLFF. In DNA form, the CDR3 reads TGCGCCAGCAGCCAAGGGGGGACCCTCCTGGGGGGAACTAATGAAAAACTGTTTTTT.

J is TRBJ1-4 and V is TRBV7-8; D might be TRBD1 (5 bases). V was cut by 5 bases and J by 0 bases, with 13 bases left in between. This CDR3 has 16 amino acids. Germline CDR1 SGHVS, CDR2 FQNEAQ. The CDR3 sequence: CASSPDTGATNEKLFF. The DNA for the CDR3 is TGTGCCAGCAGCCCGGACACCGGAGCAACTAATGAAAAACTGTTTTTT.

This chain connects TRBV5-6 to TRBJ2-1; no reliable D call. CDR1 SGHDT and CDR2 YYEEEE come from the germline V gene. The CDR3 length is 12 residues. Trimming removed 4 bases from V and 5 bases from J, with 7 bases in between. CDR3 DNA sequence: TGTGCCAGCAGCCCATTAGACAATGAGCAGTTCTTC. Its translation is CASSPLDNEQFF.

The chain has TRBV20-1 and TRBJ2-5; the D gene is possibly TRBD1 (6 bases). Germline loops: CDR1 DFQATT, CDR2 SNEGSKA (reference sequence). This CDR3 is 11 amino acids long. Trimming pared 4 bases from V and 3 bases from J, leaving 6 bases between. The CDR3 coding sequence is TGCAGTGCTAACAGGGAAGAGACCCAGTACTTC. Amino acids: CSANREETQYF.